Listed below are T cell receptor beta chains from one sample, sequenced in a study of spatial heterogeneity in lung cancer. TCRdb independently ran MiXCR on the 5' RACE reads; one entry per CDR3 protein. The table lists about 48,000 distinct CDR3 sequences, around 5.2% of them singletons, with over 8.5% in the top ten. The specimen was PBMCs, collected at surgery. These receptors were obtained from a male donor with early-stage non-small cell lung cancer. Each CDR3 is given with its conserved first and last residue. Fields, in order: J gene, clone size, V gene, D gene, CDR3 DNA, CDR3 protein. The D gene is left open where the match is weak. The size entry is marked missing in some rows and otherwise reads once, few, many or a size class.

J gene: TRBJ2-7; clone size: -; V gene: TRBV18; D gene: TRBD1; CDR3 DNA: TGTGCCAGCTCAGATCCTCGACAGGGGGCAGCCTACGAGCAGTACTTC; CDR3 protein: CASSDPRQGAAYEQYF
J gene: TRBJ2-2; clone size: many; V gene: TRBV3-1; D gene: TRBD2; CDR3 DNA: TGTGCCAGCAGCTTTCCGGGACTAGCGACCACCGGGGAGCTGTTTTTT; CDR3 protein: CASSFPGLATTGELFF
J gene: TRBJ1-4; clone size: many; V gene: TRBV18; D gene: -; CDR3 DNA: TGTGCCAGCTCACCGGGCTCAGGGTTTGGGACTAATGAAAAACTGTTTTTT; CDR3 protein: CASSPGSGFGTNEKLFF
J gene: TRBJ1-4; clone size: many; V gene: TRBV12-3/TRBV12-4; D gene: TRBD1; CDR3 DNA: TGTGCCAGCAGTTCAGGACAGGGGCTTAATGAAAAACTGTTTTTT; CDR3 protein: CASSSGQGLNEKLFF
J gene: TRBJ1-1; clone size: many; V gene: TRBV18; D gene: -; CDR3 DNA: TGTGCCAGCTCATCAACCGACGGAAACAAAGCTTTCTTT; CDR3 protein: CASSSTDGNKAFF
J gene: TRBJ1-6; clone size: many; V gene: TRBV28; D gene: -; CDR3 DNA: TGTGCCAGCAGTTTGAGGGGATATTCACCCCTCCACTTT; CDR3 protein: CASSLRGYSPLHF
J gene: TRBJ2-3; clone size: few; V gene: TRBV7-2; D gene: -; CDR3 DNA: TGTGCCAGCAGCTCCTTAGCGGCTAGCACAGATACGCAGTATTTT; CDR3 protein: CASSSLAASTDTQYF
J gene: TRBJ2-4; clone size: many; V gene: TRBV7-9; D gene: -; CDR3 DNA: TGTGCCAGCAGCCCCGAGGGGGGAAGGACCAAAAACATTCAGTACTTC; CDR3 protein: CASSPEGGRTKNIQYF
J gene: TRBJ2-3; clone size: many; V gene: TRBV7-2; D gene: TRBD2; CDR3 DNA: TGTGCCAGCAGCTTACAGGTAGCGGGAGAAGATACGCAGTATTTT; CDR3 protein: CASSLQVAGEDTQYF
J gene: TRBJ2-3; clone size: many; V gene: TRBV7-2; D gene: -; CDR3 DNA: TGTGCCAGCAGGTTAACTAGTACCCTTAGCACAGATACGCAGTATTTT; CDR3 protein: CASRLTSTLSTDTQYF
J gene: TRBJ2-1; clone size: -; V gene: TRBV19; D gene: -; CDR3 DNA: TGTGCCAGTAGTATAGTCGGGCTAGTTTCCTACAATGAGCAGTTCTTC; CDR3 protein: CASSIVGLVSYNEQFF
J gene: TRBJ2-7; clone size: many; V gene: TRBV7-2; D gene: TRBD2; CDR3 DNA: TGTGCCAGCAGCTTGGTTGGGACTAGTCCTCGCGAGCAGTACTTC; CDR3 protein: CASSLVGTSPREQYF
J gene: TRBJ2-3; clone size: many; V gene: TRBV4-3; D gene: -; CDR3 DNA: TGCGCCAGCAGCCAAGTGGGACGCACAGATACGCAGTATTTT; CDR3 protein: CASSQVGRTDTQYF
J gene: TRBJ2-3; clone size: many; V gene: TRBV3-1; D gene: -; CDR3 DNA: TGTGCCAGCAGCCAAACGGGCGGAGCAGATACGCAGTATTTT; CDR3 protein: CASSQTGGADTQYF
J gene: TRBJ2-7; clone size: many; V gene: TRBV20-1; D gene: TRBD1; CDR3 DNA: TGCAGTGCTACCCGAGGGACAGGCGCCGAGCAGTACTTC; CDR3 protein: CSATRGTGAEQYF
J gene: TRBJ2-7; clone size: -; V gene: TRBV13; D gene: -; CDR3 DNA: TGTACCAGCAGCTTAGGATACGAGCAGTACTTC; CDR3 protein: CTSSLGYEQYF